This entry concerns a single T cell receptor beta chain. The antigen remains undetermined. This specimen belongs to a study of Ad26.COV2.S vaccination and SARS-CoV-2 variants. Study findings and constraints: With respect to non-spike TCR breadth, vaccine and placebo recipients were similar. Vaccinated individuals (as opposed to placebo recipients) had higher spike-specific TCR breadth. Total T cell responses were possibly underestimated by TCR breadth and depth analyses. In vaccinated individuals, spike-specific CD8+ and CD4+ T cell responses reportedly displayed substantial breadth.

Some clones are missing from TCRdb's copy, which holds only in-frame ones; the method was immunoSEQ multiplex PCR. The table shows around 350,000 clones, with just over 90% occurring only once. The origin of this receptor is a human donor who had recovered from COVID-19. The source was peripheral blood, collected after recovery from COVID-19.

Here the CDR3 reads CASRGSMRGSYGYTF. The CDR3 DNA reads as TGTGCCAGCAGGGGATCCATGAGGGGGTCCTATGGCTACACCTTC. The chain joins TRBV5-4 to TRBJ1-2; D perhaps matches TRBD1 (6 bases). CDR1 SGHNT and CDR2 YYREEE come from the germline V gene (reference sequence). The CDR3 covers 15 residues. V was clipped by 5 bases and J by 4 bases, with 18 bases between them. The full variable domain, with the rest looked up from reference TRBV5-4 and TRBJ1-2, is ETGVTQSPTHLIKTRGQQVTLRCSSQSGHNTVSWYQQALGQGPQFIFQYYREEENGRGNFPPRFSGLQFPNYSSELNVNALELDDSALYLCASRGSMRGSYGYTFGSGTRLTVV.